The rows below give T cell receptor beta chains drawn from one sample of a study of graft-versus-host responses after intestinal transplantation. TCRdb's table, derived via immunoSEQ multiplex PCR, lists solely in-frame clones and lacks some. This sample has 6,000 to 8,500 clones, with 30% to 40% found just once. The sample was alloreactive CD8+ T cells from a mixed lymphocyte reaction culture, taken before transplantation. These receptors were collected from a human patient who was an organ donor for intestinal transplantation. The CDR3 runs from the conserved cysteine through the conserved F or W. A D gene is named only where the DNA matches it firmly. Only some rows state a clone size, as once, few, many or a class for expanded clones.

cdr3_aa	cdr3_nt	d_call	clone_size	v_call	j_call
CASSARDRGTVYEQYF	TGTGCCAGCAGTGCACGGGACAGGGGAACGGTCTACGAGCAGTACTTC	TRBD1	few	TRBV2	TRBJ2-7
CASSQSLRTSGGYTF	TGCGCCAGCAGTCAATCATTAAGGACCTCAGGGGGCTACACCTTC	.	.	TRBV23-1	TRBJ1-2
CAWTNAVPGYGYTF	TGTGCCTGGACCAACGCGGTTCCCGGGTATGGCTACACCTTC	.	.	TRBV30	TRBJ1-2
CASSQPGTSGPYEQYF	TGCGCCAGCAGCCAACCCGGGACTAGCGGCCCCTACGAGCAGTACTTC	TRBD2	few	TRBV4-1	TRBJ2-7
CASSQKTGTMNTEAFF	TGTGCCAGCAGCCAGAAGACAGGGACCATGAACACTGAAGCTTTCTTT	TRBD1	.	TRBV7-6	TRBJ1-1
CSVSTRGYTF	TGCAGTGTCTCAACCAGAGGCTACACCTTC	.	.	TRBV20-1	TRBJ1-2
CASSHQGSEQYF	TGCGCCAGCAGCCACCAGGGCTCCGAGCAGTACTTC	.	.	TRBV4-1	TRBJ2-7
CASSVGFMNTEAFF	TGTGCCAGCAGCGTAGGTTTCATGAACACTGAAGCTTTCTTT	.	few	TRBV9	TRBJ1-1
CASAYTGELFF	TGTGCTAGTGCCTACACCGGGGAGCTGTTTTTT	.	few	TRBV12-5	TRBJ2-2
CASSLGGRSTYEQYF	TGTGCCAGCAGCTTGGGGGGGCGTTCGACCTACGAGCAGTACTTC	.	few	TRBV11-3	TRBJ2-7
CASSSGQGNTEAFF	TGTGCCAGCAGCTCAGGACAGGGGAACACTGAAGCTTTCTTT	.	once	TRBV21-1	TRBJ1-1
CAISLLPGLVTEVASGELFF	TGTGCCATCAGCCTCCTACCGGGACTAGTAACGGAGGTGGCTTCCGGGGAGCTGTTTTTT	TRBD2	.	TRBV10-3	TRBJ2-2
CASSLGVDAKNIQYF	TGTGCCAGCAGCTTAGGTGTAGATGCCAAAAACATTCAGTACTTC	.	medium-sized	TRBV7-6	TRBJ2-4
CASSLSGFYGYTF	TGTGCCAGCAGCTTATCGGGGTTTTATGGCTACACCTTC	.	.	TRBV7-9	TRBJ1-2
CASGSFQYYGYTF	TGTGCCAGCGGTTCTTTCCAGTACTATGGCTACACCTTC	.	.	TRBV6-1	TRBJ1-2
CARAPPRLAGPVGDEQYF	TGCGCCAGAGCCCCCCCGAGACTAGCGGGTCCCGTCGGAGACGAGCAGTACTTC	TRBD2	.	TRBV5-1	TRBJ2-7
CASSLNGGSGTSDSYNEQFF	TGTGCCAGCAGTTTAAATGGGGGATCGGGGACTAGCGACTCCTACAATGAGCAGTTCTTC	TRBD2	few	TRBV27	TRBJ2-1
CASSAPSGGPLETQYF	TGTGCCAGCAGCGCACCTAGCGGGGGGCCTTTAGAGACCCAGTACTTC	TRBD2	few	TRBV13	TRBJ2-5
CATSAQGGPYEQYF	TGTGCCACCAGCGCCCAGGGGGGTCCCTACGAGCAGTACTTC	.	once	TRBV15	TRBJ2-7
CASSEAGHGYTEAFF	TGTGCCAGCAGTGAGGCAGGTCATGGGTACACTGAAGCTTTCTTT	.	.	TRBV6-4	TRBJ1-1
CASSLNQGSRETQYF	TGTGCCAGCAGCTTAAATCAGGGCTCCAGAGAGACCCAGTACTTC	.	.	TRBV7-3	TRBJ2-5
CASTHDRGLNNEQFF	TGTGCCAGTACCCACGACAGGGGCCTAAACAATGAGCAGTTCTTC	TRBD1	medium-sized	TRBV19	TRBJ2-1
CASDQHRVRKTYGYTF	TGCGCCAGCGATCAGCATCGGGTTCGAAAGACCTATGGCTACACCTTC	.	once	TRBV5-1	TRBJ1-2
CASSKVPEPNSPLHF	TGTGCCAGCAGCAAAGTGCCCGAGCCCAATTCACCCCTCCACTTT	.	.	TRBV21-1	TRBJ1-6
CASTPPTDNNSPLHF	TGTGCCAGCACGCCGCCGACAGATAATAATTCACCCCTCCACTTT	.	.	TRBV9	TRBJ1-6
CASSPVGGREQFF	TGTGCCAGCAGCCCGGTCGGGGGGCGGGAGCAGTTCTTC	.	few	TRBV5-6	TRBJ2-1
CASSHGGGAGETQYF	TGTGCCAGCAGCCATGGCGGGGGGGCCGGGGAGACCCAGTACTTC	TRBD2	.	TRBV7-3	TRBJ2-5
CSAVGGGEKLFF	TGCAGCGCAGTAGGGGGCGGGGAAAAACTGTTTTTT	TRBD1	medium-sized	TRBV29-1	TRBJ1-4
CAISARGIFYGYTF	TGTGCCATCAGTGCGAGAGGGATATTCTATGGCTACACCTTC	.	.	TRBV10-3	TRBJ1-2
CASSFSAGAPKGQTDTQYF	TGTGCCAGCAGCTTCTCGGCGGGCGCGCCGAAGGGACAGACAGATACGCAGTATTTT	TRBD1	few	TRBV7-3	TRBJ2-3
CASSLPGRASYEQYF	TGCGCCAGCAGCCTACCCGGGAGGGCCTCCTACGAGCAGTACTTC	TRBD2	few	TRBV4-3	TRBJ2-7
CASSLASFESGGQSLEAFF	TGTGCCAGCAGTCTTGCTTCTTTTGAGTCCGGGGGGCAAAGTTTAGAAGCTTTCTTT	.	.	TRBV28	TRBJ1-1
CASGGLADFTDTQYF	TGCGCCAGCGGGGGACTAGCGGACTTCACAGATACGCAGTATTTT	TRBD2	few	TRBV10-2	TRBJ2-3